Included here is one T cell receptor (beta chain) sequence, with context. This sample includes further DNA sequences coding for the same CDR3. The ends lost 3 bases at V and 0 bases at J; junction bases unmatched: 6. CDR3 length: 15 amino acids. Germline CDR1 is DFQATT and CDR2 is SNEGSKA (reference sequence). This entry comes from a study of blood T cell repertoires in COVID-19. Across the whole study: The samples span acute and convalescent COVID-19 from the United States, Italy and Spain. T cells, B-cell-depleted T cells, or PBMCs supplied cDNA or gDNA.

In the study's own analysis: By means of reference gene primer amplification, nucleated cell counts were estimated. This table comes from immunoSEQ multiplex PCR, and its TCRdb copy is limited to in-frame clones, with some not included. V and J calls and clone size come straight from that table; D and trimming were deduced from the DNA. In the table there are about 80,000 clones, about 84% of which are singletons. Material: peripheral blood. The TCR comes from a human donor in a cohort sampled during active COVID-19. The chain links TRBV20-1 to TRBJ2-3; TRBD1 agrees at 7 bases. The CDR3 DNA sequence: TGCAGTGCTAGTGCCGGGACAGCGAGCACAGATACGCAGTATTTT. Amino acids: CSASAGTASTDTQYF.